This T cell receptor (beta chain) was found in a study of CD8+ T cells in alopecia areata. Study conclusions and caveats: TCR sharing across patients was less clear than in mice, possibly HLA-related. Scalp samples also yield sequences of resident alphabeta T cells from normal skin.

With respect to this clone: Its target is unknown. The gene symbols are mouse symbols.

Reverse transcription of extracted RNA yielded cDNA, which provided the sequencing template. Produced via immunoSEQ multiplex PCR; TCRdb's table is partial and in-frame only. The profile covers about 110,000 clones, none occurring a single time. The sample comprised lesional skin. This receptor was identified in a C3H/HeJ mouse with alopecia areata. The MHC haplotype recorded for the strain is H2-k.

CDR3 DNA, as far as it was read: TGTGCCAGCAGTTTCCCCAGTAGTGCAGAA. Amino acid sequence: CASSFPSSAE. The whole CDR3 region reads CASSFPSSAETLYF. The chain employs TRBV14 and TRBJ2-3; D ambiguous. The CDR3 extends 4 residues past the end of the read, so its final part is completed from the germline J gene. The germline V gene encodes CDR1 SGHDT and CDR2 FRDEAV. The CDR3 runs to 14 residues. V gave up 1 base and J gave up 0 bases, with 6 bases separating them.